This TCR beta chain was sequenced for a study of blood T cell repertoires in COVID-19. Study overall: Samples taken during acute and convalescent COVID-19 were collected in the United States, Italy and Spain. T cells, B-cell-depleted T cells, or PBMCs provided the cDNA or gDNA that served as material.

Clones were read by immunoSEQ multiplex PCR, and TCRdb kept only the in-frame ones, dropping some. The sample has 50,000 to 70,000 clones, approximately 91% seen once. The origin of this receptor is a man aged 60-69 years with acute or convalescent COVID-19. The material sequenced was peripheral blood.

The chain's CDR3 is CASSQATGQQPYTF. The CDR3 bases are TGTGCCAGCAGCCAAGCCACAGGGCAACAACCCTACACCTTC. This chain connects TRBV3-1 (or the pseudogene TRBV3-2) to TRBJ1-2; TRBD1 is a possible D gene (6 bases). The V end was cut by 1 base, the J end by 10 bases, with 16 bases between. The CDR3 runs to 14 residues. The germline gives CDR1 LGHDT, CDR2 YNNKEL (reference sequence).